This TCR beta chain was identified during a study of Tregs in tolerant kidney transplant recipients. V lost 8 bases to trimming and J lost 1 base; unmatched junction nucleotides: 5. The CDR3 length is 15 residues. Germline-derived CDR1 and CDR2 are MNHEY and SVGAGI. The table came from immunoSEQ multiplex PCR; TCRdb's copy has only in-frame clones and leaves some out. The table has about 77,000 clones, 98% seen once; the top ten hold 0.56%. Concerning this clone: What it binds is not known.

Study-wide points: Findings come from small patient numbers and require larger validation.

This rearrangement joins TRBV6-5 to TRBJ2-1; TRBD1 agrees at 10 bases. This clonotype was sampled from a human donor who received a combined kidney and bone marrow transplant. The sample here was CD4+ T cells from blood, taken before the transplant. CDR3 DNA: TGTGCCAGCGGCTGGACAGGGGGTTCCTACAATGAGCAGTTCTTC. Translation: CASGWTGGSYNEQFF.